These 28 T cell receptor beta chains share one sample of origin, sequenced in a study of blood T cell repertoires in COVID-19. Clones were sequenced by immunoSEQ multiplex PCR, and TCRdb holds only the in-frame ones, with some missing. The table shows more than 50,000 clones, with approximately 90% occurring only once. Sequencing was performed on peripheral blood. These receptor sequences come from a woman aged 35 to 49 with active COVID-19.

V is TRBV5-4 and J is TRBJ1-1, with 7 bases aligning to TRBD1. The CDR3 is 15 amino acids. CDR1 SGHNT and CDR2 YYREEE come from the germline V gene (reference sequence). After removal of 2 bases from V and 7 bases from J, the junction contained 11 bases not matched to a gene. The CDR3 loop reads CASSFRDSPQGEAFF. For the CDR3, the DNA is TGTGCCAGCAGCTTCCGGGACAGCCCCCAAGGTGAAGCTTTCTTT.

The chain combines TRBV6-5 with TRBJ2-3; 8 bases are shared with TRBD1. The CDR3 covers 15 residues. V lost 5 bases and J lost 7; bases outside the gene matches: 11. Germline-derived CDR1 and CDR2 are MNHEY and SVGAGI. The CDR3 sequence is CASSHHGQGGNTQYF. The CDR3 DNA reads as TGTGCCAGCAGTCACCACGGACAGGGCGGGAATACGCAGTATTTT.

The chain employs TRBV6-2 or TRBV6-3 and TRBJ2-7, with 7 positions matching TRBD2. This CDR3 spans 13 amino acids. Germline CDR1 and CDR2: MNHEY and SVGEGT. V lost 6 bases, J lost 2 bases, and 4 bases stayed unmatched. The CDR3 DNA sequence: TGTGCCAGCAGCTCGGGACTAACCTACGAGCAGTACTTC. Encoded protein: CASSSGLTYEQYF.

This rearrangement joins TRBV3-1 (or the pseudogene TRBV3-2) to TRBJ1-1; 8 positions agree with TRBD1. V dropped 4 bases and J dropped 4; count of bases not matched to a gene: 5. CDR1 and CDR2 (germline): LGHDT, YNNKEL (reference sequence). This CDR3 region has 14 residues. CDR3 bases: TGTGCCAGCAGCCCTCCGACAGGGGTCACTGAAGCTTTCTTT. Its protein product is CASSPPTGVTEAFF.

Turning to this clone: At one of its ends the junction is not consistent with the germline gene, which may arise from a read error. The rearrangement uses TRBV5-6 and TRBJ2-7; D may be TRBD1 (6 bases). The CDR3 is made up of 13 amino acids. The germline V gene has CDR1 SGHDT and CDR2 YYEEEE. CDR3 residues: CASSLGLNREQNF. DNA for the CDR3: TGTGCCAGCAGCTTAGGGCTGAACAGGGAGCAGAACTTC. Full variable domain (remainder filled in from reference TRBV5-6 and TRBJ2-7): DAGVTQSPTHLIKTRGQQVTLRCSPKSGHDTVSWYQQALGQGPQFIFQYYEEEERQRGNFPDRFSGHQFPNYSSELNVNALLLGDSALYLCASSLGLNREQNFGPGTRLTVT.

This chain links TRBV7-8 with TRBJ2-3, with 7 bases that match TRBD2. Germline lookup yields CDR1 SGHVS and CDR2 FQNEAQ. Trimming at V came to 3 bases and at J to 2 bases, leaving 8 bases not matched to a gene. The CDR3 consists of 16 residues. For the CDR3, the DNA is TGTGCCAGCAGCTTGTTGCCGGGACTATCCACAGATACGCAGTATTTT. Translated: CASSLLPGLSTDTQYF.

V is TRBV19 and J is TRBJ1-1; weak D call: TRBD1 (6 bases). Germline V gene sequence: CDR1 LNHDA, CDR2 SQIVND (reference sequence). The CDR3 has 13 residues. V lost 6 bases, J lost 10 bases, and 18 bases lay in between. The CDR3 nucleotides are TGTGCCAGTAGAGAACAGGGAGGGGCTGGAGCTTTCTTT. Its protein product is CASREQGGAGAFF.

Only a few counts were recorded for this clone. V is TRBV7-2 and J is TRBJ2-5, with D tentatively TRBD1 (5 bases). This CDR3 is 15 amino acids long. Per the germline V gene, CDR1 is SGHTA and CDR2 is FQGNSA. The ends were cut back, 2 bases at V and 3 bases at J, with 13 bases in the middle. The CDR3 spells CASSLFNRREETQYF. In DNA form, the CDR3 reads TGTGCCAGCAGCTTATTTAATCGCAGGGAAGAGACCCAGTACTTC.

The chain is built from TRBV6-4 and TRBJ1-3; D ambiguous. The CDR3 has 11 residues. The ends were cut back, 8 bases at V and 3 bases at J, with 5 bases in the middle. CDR1 is MRHNA, CDR2 SNTAGT, per germline. CDR3 protein: CASQYGNTIYF. The CDR3 nucleotides read TGTGCCAGCCAGTATGGAAACACCATATATTTT.

The rearrangement joins TRBV6-5 to TRBJ2-5; maybe TRBD1 (7 bases). V lost 8 bases and J 1 base, leaving 17 bases between the germline ends. The CDR3 runs to 15 residues. Germline assignment: CDR1 MNHEY and CDR2 SVGAGI. The CDR3 is CASGAGQNFQETQYF. The CDR3 bases are TGTGCCAGCGGGGCGGGACAGAATTTCCAAGAGACCCAGTACTTC.

The gene calls are TRBV28 and TRBJ2-1; TRBD2 matches 13 bases. The CDR3 has 16 amino acids. Losses at the gene ends were 5 bases for V and 4 bases for J; bases not matched to a gene: 5. Germline values: CDR1 MDHEN, CDR2 SYDVKM. CDR3 nucleotides: TGTGCCAGCAGTGCCTGGACTAGCGGGGGATACAATGAGCAGTTCTTC. It specifies CASSAWTSGGYNEQFF.

V gene TRBV5-4 combines with J gene TRBJ1-1, with TRBD1 identical over 7 bases. The CDR3 runs to 18 residues. Trimming at V came to 4 bases and at J to 2 bases, leaving 17 bases not matched to a gene. The V gene's germline CDR1 is SGHNT and CDR2 YYREEE (reference sequence). CDR3 nucleotides: TGTGCCAGCAGCCCGAACGCCGGACTCCGGGACAGAAACACTGAAGCTTTCTTT. This gives the protein CASSPNAGLRDRNTEAFF.

This clone was detected once. The rearrangement uses TRBV18 and TRBJ1-1; 9 nucleotides align to TRBD1. This CDR3 has 15 amino acids. V lost 3 bases to trimming and J lost 4 bases; unmatched junction nucleotides: 6. CDR1 and CDR2 from the germline V gene are KGHSH and LQKENI. The CDR3 DNA is TGTGCCAGCTCACCGAACCCGACAGGGGGCACTGAAGCTTTCTTT. Translated, it gives CASSPNPTGGTEAFF.

V is TRBV7-2 and J is TRBJ2-3; TRBD1 matches 10 bases. The J segment lost 5 bases and the V segment lost 1 base, leaving 6 bases of the junction unmatched. This CDR3 comprises 16 residues. Per germline, CDR1 SGHTA and CDR2 FQGNSA. Written as DNA, the CDR3 is TGTGCCAGCAGCTTAGTCCGGGACAGGGGAAGAGATACGCAGTATTTT. This codes for CASSLVRDRGRDTQYF.

The genes are TRBV6-6 and TRBJ1-2; TRBD1 might be the D (6 bases). CDR1 and CDR2 (germline): MNHNY, SVGAGI (reference sequence). V lost 2 bases and J lost 2, with 12 bases in between. The CDR3 contains 15 residues. The CDR3 protein is CASSYNPGQNYGYTF. The CDR3 nucleotides are TGTGCCAGCAGTTACAACCCTGGACAGAACTATGGCTACACCTTC.

The chain has TRBV7-6 and TRBJ2-2, with a possible D match to TRBD2 (6 bases). The CDR3 loop spans 15 amino acids. Germline CDR1 reads SGHVS; CDR2 reads FNYEAQ. Trimming removed 2 bases at V and 6 bases at J, with 13 bases between. CDR3 nucleotide sequence: TGTGCCAGCAGCTTATTCGGGGGTCCGGCCGGGGAGCTGTTTTTT. Amino acid sequence: CASSLFGGPAGELFF.

The CDR3 loop reads CASSIDRYNEQFF. The DNA of the CDR3 is TGTGCCAGTAGTATTGACAGATACAATGAGCAGTTCTTC. The chain is built from TRBV19 and TRBJ2-1; tentatively, D is TRBD1 (5 bases). V was clipped by 3 bases and J by 4 bases, with 7 bases between them. Per the germline V gene, CDR1 is LNHDA and CDR2 is SQIVND (reference sequence). The CDR3 sequence is 13 residues long.

V usage is TRBV18 and J usage is TRBJ1-2, with 12 positions matching TRBD1. The trim removed 3 bases at V and 7 bases at J, leaving 3 bases unmatched. The CDR3 is 14 residues long. The germline CDR1 and CDR2 sequences are KGHSH and LQKENI. CDR3 sequence (DNA): TGTGCCAGCTCACCTCCGGGACAGGGGGCTGGCTACACCTTC. As protein: CASSPPGQGAGYTF.

The rearrangement uses TRBV19 and TRBJ2-1; 10 bases are shared with TRBD2. This CDR3 comprises 16 residues. The germline gives CDR1 LNHDA, CDR2 SQIVND (reference sequence). The V gene end was trimmed by 6 bases and the J gene end by 4 bases; junction bases not matched to a gene: 9. The CDR3 DNA sequence: TGTGCCAGTAGCCGCCGTACTAGCGGGGTATACAATGAGCAGTTCTTC. Its protein product is CASSRRTSGVYNEQFF.

This chain connects TRBV4-3 to TRBJ1-4; no clear D gene. The CDR3 is 13 residues long. Germline CDR1 LGHNA, CDR2 YSLEER. V was pared by 4 bases and J by 8 bases, with 11 bases between. In nucleotides, the CDR3 is TGCGCCAGCAGCCCATCCCCCCGGGAAAAACTGTTTTTT. Translated: CASSPSPREKLFF.

The chain has TRBV4-1 and TRBJ1-5; 7 nucleotides line up with TRBD1. With 0 bases clipped from V and 7 bases from J, the junction kept 6 bases outside the gene matches. The germline CDR1 and CDR2 sequences are MGHRA and YSYEKL. This CDR3 spans 15 amino acids. In nucleotides, the CDR3 is TGCGCCAGCAGCCAAGACGACAGGGTAACCCAGCCCCAGCATTTT. It is translated as CASSQDDRVTQPQHF.

The table lists this clone with a count of one. V usage is TRBV23-1 and J usage is TRBJ2-5, with unresolved D. TRBV23-1 is treated as an ORF (open reading frame) with a function not yet certain. CDR3 length: 16 amino acids. Trimming left V 0 bases short and J 0 bases short, with 11 bases between. The CDR3 sequence: CASSQSVHSYQETQYF. The CDR3 nucleotides read TGCGCCAGCAGTCAATCGGTCCACAGTTACCAAGAGACCCAGTACTTC.

CDR3: CASRFEPGQNTEAFF. The CDR3 DNA reads as TGTGCCAGCAGGTTCGAACCGGGACAGAACACTGAAGCTTTCTTT. The gene calls are TRBV25-1 and TRBJ1-1; maybe TRBD1 (6 bases). The CDR3 extends over 15 amino acids. Germline CDR1 is MGHDK and CDR2 is SYGVNS. V was clipped by 6 bases and J by 1 base, with 15 bases between them.

The chain joins TRBV18 to TRBJ2-1; perhaps TRBD1 as D (5 bases). V lost 4 bases, J lost 4 bases, and 14 bases lay in between. The CDR3 consists of 15 residues. Germline V gene lookup returns CDR1 KGHSH and CDR2 LQKENI. CDR3 sequence (DNA): TGTGCCAGCTCACAACCCGTGGGGCGGTACAATGAGCAGTTCTTC. Amino acid sequence: CASSQPVGRYNEQFF.

Turning to this clone: At one end the junction does not follow the germline gene, possibly because of a read error. The chain has TRBV7-7 and TRBJ2-1; TRBD2 matches at 11 bases. CDR1 SSHAT and CDR2 FNYEAQ come from the germline V gene (reference sequence). The CDR3 spans 15 residues. The CDR3 loop reads CASSSIAGGPDEQFF. The CDR3 DNA sequence: TGTGCTAGCAGCTCTATAGCGGGGGGGCCCGATGAGCAGTTCTTC.

The V call is TRBV12-3 or TRBV12-4, the J call TRBJ1-2; 7 nucleotides line up with TRBD1. V lost 6 bases, J lost 5 bases, and 6 bases stayed unmatched. The CDR3 spans 13 residues. This chain's CDR3 is CASRSGTEYGYTF. CDR3 nucleotides: TGTGCCAGCAGGTCCGGGACAGAATATGGCTACACCTTC.

The CDR3 protein is CASSLNSARVVHGYTF. The CDR3 DNA is TGTGCCAGCAGCTTAAACTCGGCCAGGGTGGTTCATGGCTACACCTTC. The chain employs TRBV7-9 and TRBJ1-2, with D tentatively TRBD1 (5 bases). CDR3 length equals 16 residues. V was clipped by 2 bases and J by 6 bases, with 19 bases between them. Germline CDR1 SEHNR, CDR2 FQNEAQ (reference sequence).

This clone was seen a handful of times. This chain joins TRBV6-5 and TRBJ1-6; D is undetermined. V lost 7 bases and J lost 10, with 17 bases in between. The germline V gene encodes CDR1 MNHEY and CDR2 SVGAGI. The CDR3 is 14 residues long. The CDR3 sequence: CASTRSSWSSPLHF. Here the CDR3 DNA reads TGTGCCAGCACGAGGAGCAGTTGGTCCTCACCCCTCCACTTT.